This T cell receptor beta chain is drawn from a study of blood T cell repertoires in COVID-19. In the study overall: COVID-19 samples, acute and convalescent, were from the United States, Italy and Spain.

Per the original methods: It was from reference gene primer amplification that nucleated cell counts were estimated. Assay: immunoSEQ multiplex PCR; the TCRdb copy retains only in-frame clones and omits some. D and trimming were read from the DNA, whereas the V and J calls and clone size are those reported in that table. The sample holds 250,000 to 300,000 clones, more than 75% seen once. This clone was detected once. Cohort assignment relied on participant-reported clinical history. The specimen sequenced was PBMCs or T cells enriched from blood (not recorded which). This clonotype was obtained from a man aged 18 to 29 who had recovered from COVID-19.

The CDR3 DNA reads as TGTGCCACCAGTTCCAGGGTGGGTTTCTATGGCTACACCTTC. Protein product: CATSSRVGFYGYTF. The chain joins TRBV24-1 to TRBJ1-2; possible D gene TRBD1, 5 bases. The CDR3 is 14 amino acids. Trimming took off 6 bases at V and 4 bases at J, with 14 bases between the two ends. The germline V gene encodes CDR1 KGHDR and CDR2 SFDVKD.